This T cell receptor beta chain was identified during a study of T cell changes during pregnancy in multiple sclerosis. Repertoires were generated with immunoSEQ multiplex PCR, while TCRdb's copy carries only in-frame clones and drops some. The sample has roughly 75,000 clones, 85% to 95% seen once. This CDR3 spans 14 amino acids. J was trimmed by 3 bases and V by 6 bases; bases with no gene match: 4. The germline CDR1 and CDR2 sequences are MNHEY and SMNVEV (reference sequence). This chain links TRBV27 with TRBJ2-1; 8 bases are shared with TRBD2. This TCR was recovered from a female donor in good health, enrolled as a control in a pregnancy study. The input for sequencing was peripheral blood, taken in the third trimester of pregnancy. The CDR3 region has the DNA TGTGCCAGCAGCGTTAGCGGGATCTACAATGAGCAGTTCTTC. This translates into CASSVSGIYNEQFF.